This record looks at one T cell receptor (beta chain) sequence and its context. The data derive from a study of blood T cell repertoires in COVID-19. Study summary: Both acute and convalescent COVID-19 samples were obtained from the United States, Italy and Spain. The analysed material was cDNA or gDNA that came from T cells, B-cell-depleted T cells, or PBMCs.

Methods used by the authors: Nucleated cell number was recorded as an estimate derived from reference gene primer amplification. Assay: immunoSEQ multiplex PCR; the TCRdb copy retains only in-frame clones and omits some. V and J calls plus clone size are reproduced from that table; the DNA served to infer D and trimming. The sample has about 180,000 clones; approximately 83% are singletons. V was trimmed by 4 bases and J by 9 bases, leaving 19 bases between them. Germline lookup yields CDR1 MNHEY and CDR2 SVGAGI. This CDR3 is 16 amino acids long. Sequenced material: peripheral blood. The chain links TRBV6-5 to TRBJ1-6; the D is unclear. The TCR originated in a human donor with active or convalescent COVID-19. The donor label of this sample is uncertain. The DNA for the CDR3 is TGTGCCAGCAGTTCCCCCTCGGTAGGGAGTAGTTCACCCCTCCACTTT. It encodes CASSSPSVGSSSPLHF.